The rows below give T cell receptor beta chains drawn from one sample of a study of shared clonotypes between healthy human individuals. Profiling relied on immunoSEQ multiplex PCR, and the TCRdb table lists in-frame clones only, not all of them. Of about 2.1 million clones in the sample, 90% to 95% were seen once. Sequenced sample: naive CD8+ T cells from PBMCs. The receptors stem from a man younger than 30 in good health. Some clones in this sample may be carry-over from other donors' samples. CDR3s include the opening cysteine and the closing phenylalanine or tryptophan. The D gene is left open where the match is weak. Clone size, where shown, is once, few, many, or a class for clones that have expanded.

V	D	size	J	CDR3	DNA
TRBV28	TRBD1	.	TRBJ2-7	CASQGAAYEQYF	TGTGCCAGCCAGGGGGCGGCCTACGAGCAGTACTTC
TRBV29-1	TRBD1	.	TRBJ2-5	CSVEDTLTGKRKTQYF	TGCAGCGTTGAAGATACCCTGACAGGGAAGAGAAAGACCCAGTACTTC
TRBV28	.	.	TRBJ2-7	CASSIFQGGSYEQYF	TGTGCCAGCAGCATTTTTCAGGGAGGCTCCTACGAGCAGTACTTC
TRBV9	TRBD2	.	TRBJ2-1	CASSAPGTSGQNEQFF	TGTGCCAGCAGCGCTCCCGGGACTAGCGGCCAAAATGAGCAGTTCTTC
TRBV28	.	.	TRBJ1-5	CASSPNRGSQPQHF	TGTGCCAGCAGTCCCAACAGAGGCTCTCAGCCCCAGCATTTT
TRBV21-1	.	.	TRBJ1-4	CASSPEGAYRLFF	TGTGCCAGCAGCCCGGAGGGGGCCTACAGACTGTTTTTT
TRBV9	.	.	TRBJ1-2	CASSDTEETGDYGYTF	TGTGCCAGCAGCGACACTGAAGAGACAGGCGATTATGGCTACACCTTC
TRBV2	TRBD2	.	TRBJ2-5	CASSPRLAGGQETQYF	TGTGCCAGCAGTCCTAGACTAGCGGGGGGCCAAGAGACCCAGTACTTC
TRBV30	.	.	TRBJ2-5	CAWSSLGEATQYF	TGTGCCTGGAGTAGCCTGGGGGAGGCGACCCAGTACTTC
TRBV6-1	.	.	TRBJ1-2	CASSEDRAGGYTF	TGTGCCAGCAGTGAAGACAGGGCGGGTGGCTACACCTTC
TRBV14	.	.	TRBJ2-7	CASSQRQSYEQYF	TGTGCCAGCAGCCAAAGACAATCATACGAGCAGTACTTC
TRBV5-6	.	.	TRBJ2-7	CASSLDWRDEQYF	TGTGCCAGCAGCTTGGATTGGCGGGACGAGCAGTACTTC
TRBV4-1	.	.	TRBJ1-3	CASSPSLRTMGGGTIYF	TGCGCCAGCAGCCCATCCCTTAGGACAATGGGCGGAGGCACCATATATTTT
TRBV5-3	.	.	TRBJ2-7	CARGPQGHEQYF	TGTGCCAGAGGACCACAGGGCCACGAGCAGTACTTC
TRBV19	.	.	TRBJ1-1	CASSSWTVNTEAFF	TGTGCCAGTAGTAGTTGGACAGTGAACACTGAAGCTTTCTTT
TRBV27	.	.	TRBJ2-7	CASSFTESYEQYF	TGTGCCAGCAGTTTTACAGAGTCCTACGAGCAGTACTTC
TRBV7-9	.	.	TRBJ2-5	CASSPQQETQYF	TGTGCCAGCAGCCCGCAGCAAGAGACCCAGTACTTC
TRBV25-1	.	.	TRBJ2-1	CASSEFEDNEQFF	TGTGCCAGCAGTGAATTCGAGGACAATGAGCAGTTCTTC
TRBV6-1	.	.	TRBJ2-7	CASSEISRQRSGEQYF	TGTGCCAGCAGTGAAATATCGAGGCAGCGCTCTGGCGAGCAGTACTTC
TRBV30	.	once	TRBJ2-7	CAWRGGPADGGVGERYF	TGTGCCTGGAGGGGGGGACCAGCCGACGGCGGCGTGGGAGAGCGGTACTTC
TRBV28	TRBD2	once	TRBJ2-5	CASSRRTSGMETQYF	TGTGCCAGCAGCCGTCGGACTAGCGGGATGGAGACCCAGTACTTC
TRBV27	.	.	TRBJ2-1	CASSWGWPNEQFF	TGTGCCAGCAGCTGGGGATGGCCCAATGAGCAGTTCTTC
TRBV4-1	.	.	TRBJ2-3	CASSPDGSSTDTQYF	TGCGCCAGCAGCCCGGACGGATCTAGCACAGATACGCAGTATTTT
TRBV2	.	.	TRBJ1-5	CASSHSNQPQHF	TGTGCCAGCTCGCATAGCAATCAGCCCCAGCATTTT
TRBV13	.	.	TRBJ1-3	CASSLKNSGNTIYF	TGTGCCAGCAGCTTAAAAAACTCTGGAAACACCATATATTTT
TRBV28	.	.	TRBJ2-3	CASSLYETDTQYF	TGTGCCAGCAGTTTATATGAGACAGATACGCAGTATTTT
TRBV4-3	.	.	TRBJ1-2	CASSQDYGRTNYGYTF	TGCGCCAGCAGCCAAGATTACGGGCGTACTAACTATGGCTACACCTTC
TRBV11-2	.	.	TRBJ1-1	CASSLAGGRNTEAFF	TGTGCCAGCAGCTTAGCTGGCGGTCGGAACACTGAAGCTTTCTTT
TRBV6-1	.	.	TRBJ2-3	CASGDGIRTDTQYF	TGTGCCAGCGGGGACGGGATCCGCACAGATACGCAGTATTTT
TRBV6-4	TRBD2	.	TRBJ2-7	CASSVDPLTAGDEQYF	TGTGCCAGCAGTGTAGATCCGCTGACGGCGGGGGACGAGCAGTACTTC
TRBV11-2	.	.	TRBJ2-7	CASSLGRGRTYEQYF	TGTGCCAGCAGCTTAGGCAGGGGTCGGACCTACGAGCAGTACTTC
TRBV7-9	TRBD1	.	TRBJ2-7	CASSPGQLYEQYF	TGTGCCAGCAGCCCGGGACAGCTCTACGAGCAGTACTTC
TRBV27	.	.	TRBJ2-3	CASRLAGTDTQYF	TGTGCCAGCAGATTAGCCGGAACAGATACGCAGTATTTT
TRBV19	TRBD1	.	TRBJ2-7	CASSIMPGQGNEQYF	TGTGCCAGTAGTATCATGCCGGGACAGGGGAACGAGCAGTACTTC
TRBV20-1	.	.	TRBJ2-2	CSADDTGELFF	TGCAGTGCTGATGACACCGGGGAGCTGTTTTTT
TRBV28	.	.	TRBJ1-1	CASRPRPQGGITEAFF	TGTGCCAGCAGGCCTCGGCCGCAAGGGGGGATCACTGAAGCTTTCTTT
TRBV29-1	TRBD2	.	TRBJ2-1	CSVENPSGSGEQFF	TGCAGCGTTGAAAACCCTAGCGGGAGTGGTGAGCAGTTCTTC
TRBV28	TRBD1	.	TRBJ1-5	CASSITGDQPQHF	TGTGCCAGCAGTATAACAGGGGATCAGCCCCAGCATTTT
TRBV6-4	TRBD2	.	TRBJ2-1	CASSVSGGGYNEQFF	TGTGCCAGCAGTGTCTCGGGAGGGGGATACAATGAGCAGTTCTTC
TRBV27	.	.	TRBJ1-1	CASSLGGRTNTEAFF	TGTGCCAGCAGTTTGGGAGGACGGACGAACACTGAAGCTTTCTTT
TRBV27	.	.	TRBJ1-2	CASSSTALVGIYGYTF	TGTGCCAGCAGCTCGACCGCGTTGGTTGGGATCTATGGCTACACCTTC
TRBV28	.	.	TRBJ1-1	CASSLSVENTEAFF	TGTGCCAGCAGTTTATCCGTGGAGAACACTGAAGCTTTCTTT
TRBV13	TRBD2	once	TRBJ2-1	CASSPPRASGGSSYNEQFF	TGTGCCAGCAGCCCTCCGCGTGCTAGCGGGGGGAGCTCCTACAATGAGCAGTTCTTC
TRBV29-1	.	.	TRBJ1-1	CSVFFYTEAFF	TGCAGCGTTTTTTTTTACACTGAAGCTTTCTTT
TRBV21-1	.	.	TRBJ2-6	CASSKDEAFSSGANVLTF	TGTGCCAGCAGCAAAGACGAGGCCTTTAGCTCTGGGGCCAACGTCCTGACTTTC
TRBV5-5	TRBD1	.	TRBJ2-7	CASSFGSGGYEQYF	TGTGCCAGCAGCTTCGGGTCAGGGGGCTACGAGCAGTACTTC
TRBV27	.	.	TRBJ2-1	CASSFPRGASNEQFF	TGTGCCAGCAGTTTCCCCAGGGGCGCCAGCAATGAGCAGTTCTTC
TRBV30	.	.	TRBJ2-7	CAWSEGTGEYF	TGTGCCTGGAGTGAGGGAACAGGAGAATACTTC
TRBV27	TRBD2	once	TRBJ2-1	CASSSLGLADLGEQFF	TGTGCCAGCAGTTCCCTCGGACTAGCGGACCTTGGTGAGCAGTTCTTC
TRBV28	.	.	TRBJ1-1	CASSLYPPDRVTEAFF	TGTGCCAGCAGTTTATATCCACCAGACCGGGTTACTGAAGCTTTCTTT
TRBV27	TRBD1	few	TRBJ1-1	CASSDGTAKNTEAFF	TGTGCCAGCAGTGATGGGACAGCGAAAAACACTGAAGCTTTCTTT
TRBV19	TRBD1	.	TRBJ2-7	CASSILLPGQGNSYEQYF	TGTGCCAGTAGTATTCTGCTACCGGGACAGGGTAATTCCTACGAGCAGTACTTC
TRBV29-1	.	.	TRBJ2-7	CSVGASGSLEQYF	TGCAGCGTTGGGGCATCTGGGTCCCTCGAGCAGTACTTC
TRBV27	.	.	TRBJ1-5	CASSPAGAYSNQPQHF	TGTGCCAGCAGTCCGGCTGGAGCTTATAGCAATCAGCCCCAGCATTTT